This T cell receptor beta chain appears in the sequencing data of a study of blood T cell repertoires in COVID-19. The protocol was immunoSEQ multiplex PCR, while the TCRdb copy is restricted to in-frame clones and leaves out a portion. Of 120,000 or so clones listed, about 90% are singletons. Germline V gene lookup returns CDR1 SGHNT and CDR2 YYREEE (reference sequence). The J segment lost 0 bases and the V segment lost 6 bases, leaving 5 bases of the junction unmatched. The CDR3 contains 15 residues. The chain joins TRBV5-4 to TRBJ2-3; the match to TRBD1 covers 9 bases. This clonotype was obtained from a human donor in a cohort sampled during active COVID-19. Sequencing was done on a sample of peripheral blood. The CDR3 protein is CASTTGGGSTDTQYF. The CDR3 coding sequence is TGTGCCAGCACAACAGGGGGCGGTAGCACAGATACGCAGTATTTT.